This is a list of T cell receptor beta chains from one sample in a study of tumor-infiltrating lymphocytes in primary liver carcinoma. Each CDR3 protein gets one entry after TCRdb re-called the multiplex PCR reads with MiXCR. The sample lists hundreds of thousands of distinct CDR3 sequences, more than 55% occurring once. The specimen sequenced was peripheral blood. These receptors were obtained from a woman aged 30 to 39 with primary liver carcinoma and hepatitis B virus infection. CDR3s include the opening cysteine and the closing phenylalanine or tryptophan. D genes are given only for firm matches. Expanded clones get a size class; other rows say once, few or many, or leave the size out.

D gene: TRBD1; V gene: TRBV12-3/TRBV12-4; clone size: .; J gene: TRBJ1-4; CDR3 DNA: TGTGTCAGCAGAAGACAGGGTGGTGAAAAACTGTTTTTT; CDR3 protein: CVSRRQGGEKLFF
D gene: TRBD1; V gene: TRBV11-2; clone size: .; J gene: TRBJ2-7; CDR3 DNA: TGTGCCATCAGCGGACGACAGGGTTTTGAGTACGAGCAGTACTTC; CDR3 protein: CAISGRQGFEYEQYF
D gene: TRBD1; V gene: TRBV5-1; clone size: once; J gene: TRBJ2-1; CDR3 DNA: TGCACCAGCAGCGACGCCGGACAGGGGTACAATGAGCAGTTCTTC; CDR3 protein: CTSSDAGQGYNEQFF
D gene: .; V gene: TRBV13; clone size: .; J gene: TRBJ2-5; CDR3 DNA: TGTGCCAGCAGCTCTGGGGGATTCCAAGAGACCCAGTACTTC; CDR3 protein: CASSSGGFQETQYF
D gene: .; V gene: TRBV11-2; clone size: .; J gene: TRBJ1-1; CDR3 DNA: TGTGCCAGCAGCACCCTGGAGTATGGTGACACAGAAGCTTCCTTT; CDR3 protein: CASSTLEYGDTEASF
D gene: .; V gene: TRBV6-1; clone size: .; J gene: TRBJ2-6; CDR3 DNA: TGTGTCAGCAGTGAAGCGCTGGTGTCCTCTGGGGCCAACGTCCTGACTTTC; CDR3 protein: CVSSEALVSSGANVLTF
D gene: TRBD2; V gene: TRBV4-1; clone size: .; J gene: TRBJ2-7; CDR3 DNA: TGCGCCAGCAGCCAGGGTTACGGGACTAGCGGAACTTACGAGCAGTACTTC; CDR3 protein: CASSQGYGTSGTYEQYF
D gene: TRBD1; V gene: TRBV12-3/TRBV12-4; clone size: many; J gene: TRBJ2-1; CDR3 DNA: TGTGCCAGCAGTACTAACAGGGGGCGCAGAAATGAGCAGTTCTTC; CDR3 protein: CASSTNRGRRNEQFF
D gene: .; V gene: TRBV11-2; clone size: once; J gene: TRBJ2-5; CDR3 DNA: TGTGCCAGCACCCCTACACTATCCCAAGAGACCCAGTACTTC; CDR3 protein: CASTPTLSQETQYF
D gene: .; V gene: TRBV6-2/TRBV6-3; clone size: .; J gene: TRBJ2-1; CDR3 DNA: TGTGCCAGCATTGTAGCGCCCTACAATGAGCAGTTCTTC; CDR3 protein: CASIVAPYNEQFF
D gene: TRBD2; V gene: TRBV11-1; clone size: .; J gene: TRBJ2-2; CDR3 DNA: TGTGCCAGCATGTTTAGCGGGAGAGAAACCAGGGAGCTGTTTTTT; CDR3 protein: CASMFSGRETRELFF
D gene: .; V gene: TRBV29-1; clone size: many; J gene: TRBJ1-3; CDR3 DNA: TGCAGCGTCCAAAGCTCCCTCTCTGGAAACACCATATATTTT; CDR3 protein: CSVQSSLSGNTIYF
D gene: .; V gene: TRBV6-6; clone size: .; J gene: TRBJ2-4; CDR3 DNA: TGTGCCAGCAGTTACTTGGAGAGAGGACTAGCCAAAAACATTCAGTACTTC; CDR3 protein: CASSYLERGLAKNIQYF
D gene: TRBD2; V gene: TRBV7-8; clone size: .; J gene: TRBJ2-5; CDR3 DNA: TGTGCCTGCAGGGAGGGACTTCTCGGGGTAGAGACCCAGTACTTC; CDR3 protein: CACREGLLGVETQYF
D gene: .; V gene: TRBV6-5; clone size: .; J gene: TRBJ2-2; CDR3 DNA: TGTGCCAGCAGTTACTCAGGGTACACCGGGGAGCTGTTTTTT; CDR3 protein: CASSYSGYTGELFF
D gene: TRBD2; V gene: TRBV11-2; clone size: .; J gene: TRBJ2-7; CDR3 DNA: TGTGCCAGTAGCTCAAGACTAGCGGGAACCTACGACCAGTACTTC; CDR3 protein: CASSSRLAGTYDQYF
D gene: .; V gene: TRBV29-1; clone size: .; J gene: TRBJ2-2; CDR3 DNA: TGCAGCGTTGAACGGAGCGGGGAGCTGTTTTTT; CDR3 protein: CSVERSGELFF
D gene: TRBD2; V gene: TRBV6-2/TRBV6-3; clone size: .; J gene: TRBJ2-7; CDR3 DNA: TGTGCCAGCAGTTACGGACTAGCAACCGAGCAGTACTTC; CDR3 protein: CASSYGLATEQYF
D gene: TRBD2; V gene: TRBV7-8; clone size: .; J gene: TRBJ2-3; CDR3 DNA: TGTGCCAGCAGCTTCGGACTAGCGGGTTATTTCACAGATACGCAGTATTTT; CDR3 protein: CASSFGLAGYFTDTQYF
D gene: .; V gene: TRBV12-5; clone size: .; J gene: TRBJ2-5; CDR3 DNA: TGTGCTAGCCTCGGGGCGCCGGGACTCCACCAAGAGACCCAGTACTTC; CDR3 protein: CASLGAPGLHQETQYF
D gene: TRBD2; V gene: TRBV6-5; clone size: .; J gene: TRBJ2-1; CDR3 DNA: TGTGCCAGTAGTTCGAGACTAGCGGGAGGGCTCAATGAGCAGTCCTTC; CDR3 protein: CASSSRLAGGLNEQSF
D gene: .; V gene: TRBV11-2; clone size: .; J gene: TRBJ2-7; CDR3 DNA: TGTACCAGCAGCTTGGGACATTCCTACGAACAGTACTTC; CDR3 protein: CTSSLGHSYEQYF
D gene: TRBD2; V gene: TRBV5-1; clone size: .; J gene: TRBJ2-1; CDR3 DNA: TGCGCCAGCAGCTTTCAAACCGGGACTAGCGGTAACAATGAGCAGTTCTTC; CDR3 protein: CASSFQTGTSGNNEQFF
D gene: .; V gene: TRBV6-2/TRBV6-3; clone size: many; J gene: TRBJ2-7; CDR3 DNA: TGTGCCAGCAGTAGAACCGGGACTGGGGGCTCCGAGCAGTACTTC; CDR3 protein: CASSRTGTGGSEQYF
D gene: TRBD1; V gene: TRBV5-5; clone size: .; J gene: TRBJ2-3; CDR3 DNA: TGTGCCGGCAGCTGGGGGGGGACAGGGTGGGCAGATACGCAGTATTTT; CDR3 protein: CAGSWGGTGWADTQYF
D gene: TRBD1; V gene: TRBV7-9; clone size: .; J gene: TRBJ2-7; CDR3 DNA: TGTGCCAGCAGCCCGGACAGGACGTATGACTACGAGCAGTACTTC; CDR3 protein: CASSPDRTYDYEQYF
D gene: .; V gene: TRBV20-1; clone size: .; J gene: TRBJ1-5; CDR3 DNA: TGCAGTGCTCTAGACGGCGATCGGAATCAGCCCCAGCATTTT; CDR3 protein: CSALDGDRNQPQHF
D gene: .; V gene: TRBV12-3/TRBV12-4; clone size: .; J gene: TRBJ2-1; CDR3 DNA: TGTGGCAGCCCCAGAGTGCCAGGGGATGAGCAGTTCTTC; CDR3 protein: CGSPRVPGDEQFF
D gene: .; V gene: TRBV4-1; clone size: few; J gene: TRBJ2-1; CDR3 DNA: TGCGCCAGCAGCCGGGGGGGCGATGAGCAGTTCTTC; CDR3 protein: CASSRGGDEQFF
D gene: .; V gene: TRBV29-1; clone size: many; J gene: TRBJ2-1; CDR3 DNA: TGCAGCGTTGTGGTGAGCGGCCCACAGTTCTTC; CDR3 protein: CSVVVSGPQFF
D gene: .; V gene: TRBV4-1; clone size: .; J gene: TRBJ1-1; CDR3 DNA: TGCGCCAGCAGCCAAGATCGTCTAGCAATGAACACTGAAGCTTTCTTT; CDR3 protein: CASSQDRLAMNTEAFF
D gene: TRBD1; V gene: TRBV6-5; clone size: few; J gene: TRBJ2-5; CDR3 DNA: TGTGCCAGCAGTTACAAACAGGGGAGACAAGAGACCCAGTACTTC; CDR3 protein: CASSYKQGRQETQYF
D gene: .; V gene: TRBV11-2; clone size: .; J gene: TRBJ2-5; CDR3 DNA: TGTGCCAGCAGCTTACCAGCTGCGGAGACCCAATACTTC; CDR3 protein: CASSLPAAETQYF
D gene: TRBD2; V gene: TRBV12-3/TRBV12-4; clone size: .; J gene: TRBJ2-5; CDR3 DNA: TGTGCCAGCCAACCGGGAGGAGGGGAGACCCAGTACTTC; CDR3 protein: CASQPGGGETQYF
D gene: .; V gene: TRBV20-1; clone size: .; J gene: TRBJ2-7; CDR3 DNA: TGCAGTGCTGCGGGCTTAGTAGGTACCTACGAGCAGTACTTC; CDR3 protein: CSAAGLVGTYEQYF
D gene: .; V gene: TRBV10-3; clone size: .; J gene: TRBJ2-3; CDR3 DNA: TGTGCCATCAGTGAGGGGAGCACAGATACGCAGTATTTT; CDR3 protein: CAISEGSTDTQYF
D gene: .; V gene: TRBV6-1; clone size: .; J gene: TRBJ1-2; CDR3 DNA: TGTGTCAGCAGAGCCGGTGGGTCTAACTATGACTACACCTTC; CDR3 protein: CVSRAGGSNYDYTF
D gene: TRBD1; V gene: TRBV6-6; clone size: .; J gene: TRBJ2-2; CDR3 DNA: TGTGCCAGCGGGACAGATTTCACCGGGGTGCTGTTTTTT; CDR3 protein: CASGTDFTGVLFF
D gene: .; V gene: TRBV4-2; clone size: .; J gene: TRBJ2-5; CDR3 DNA: TGTACCACCAGCCAAGGATTGCAAGAGACCCAGTACTTC; CDR3 protein: CTTSQGLQETQYF
D gene: TRBD2; V gene: TRBV4-2; clone size: .; J gene: TRBJ2-1; CDR3 DNA: TGTGCCAGCAGCCAAGTCCAGCGGGAGGACTACAATGAGCAGTTCTTC; CDR3 protein: CASSQVQREDYNEQFF
D gene: TRBD2; V gene: TRBV11-2; clone size: .; J gene: TRBJ2-1; CDR3 DNA: TGCGCCAGCAGCCGGGCGGGAGCTGGGAATGAGCAGTTCTTC; CDR3 protein: CASSRAGAGNEQFF
D gene: .; V gene: TRBV29-1; clone size: many; J gene: TRBJ1-1; CDR3 DNA: TGCAGCGGGGGAGGCGGGCGTCAAGCTTTCTTT; CDR3 protein: CSGGGGRQAFF
D gene: .; V gene: TRBV19; clone size: .; J gene: TRBJ1-5; CDR3 DNA: TGTGCCAGTAAGGCGGGGCCCGGGGCCAATCAGCCCCAACATTTT; CDR3 protein: CASKAGPGANQPQHF
D gene: TRBD1; V gene: TRBV6-1; clone size: few; J gene: TRBJ2-7; CDR3 DNA: TGTGCCAGCAGTGAAGTCGGACAGGGGAACTACGAGCAGTACTTC; CDR3 protein: CASSEVGQGNYEQYF
D gene: .; V gene: TRBV28; clone size: .; J gene: TRBJ2-4; CDR3 DNA: TGTGCCAGCAGTGGCCGGTGGGGGGAAAACATTCAGTACTTC; CDR3 protein: CASSGRWGENIQYF
D gene: .; V gene: TRBV11-2; clone size: .; J gene: TRBJ2-7; CDR3 DNA: TGTGTCAACACCCACTGGGGACGAGGTCGTTACGAGCAGTACTTC; CDR3 protein: CVNTHWGRGRYEQYF
D gene: .; V gene: TRBV29-1; clone size: .; J gene: TRBJ2-6; CDR3 DNA: TGCAGCATTGAACGGGCCAGCAGGGCCAACGTCCTGACTTTC; CDR3 protein: CSIERASRANVLTF
D gene: TRBD2; V gene: TRBV6-2/TRBV6-3; clone size: few; J gene: TRBJ2-5; CDR3 DNA: TGTGCCAGCACTCTACCCGGACTAGCGGGAGGAATGGACTTC; CDR3 protein: CASTLPGLAGGMDF
D gene: TRBD1; V gene: TRBV29-1; clone size: many; J gene: TRBJ1-2; CDR3 DNA: TGCAGCGCGGACAGGGAAGTCTATGGCTACACCTTC; CDR3 protein: CSADREVYGYTF
D gene: .; V gene: TRBV6-5; clone size: .; J gene: TRBJ2-5; CDR3 DNA: TGTGCCAGCACCTCCAGTGGAGAGACCCAGTACTTC; CDR3 protein: CASTSSGETQYF
D gene: .; V gene: TRBV4-3; clone size: many; J gene: TRBJ2-1; CDR3 DNA: TGCGCCAGCAGCCAAGGGGGGAGCTCCTACAATGAGCAGTTCTTC; CDR3 protein: CASSQGGSSYNEQFF
D gene: TRBD1; V gene: TRBV5-5; clone size: few; J gene: TRBJ2-2; CDR3 DNA: TGTGCCAGCAGCTCCCTCCGGGACAGAGGATCCGGGGAGCTGTTTTTT; CDR3 protein: CASSSLRDRGSGELFF
D gene: TRBD2; V gene: TRBV4-2; clone size: .; J gene: TRBJ2-3; CDR3 DNA: TGTGCCAGCAGCCAAGAAGATGGGACTAGCTGGGATACGCAGTATTTT; CDR3 protein: CASSQEDGTSWDTQYF
D gene: TRBD2; V gene: TRBV12-3/TRBV12-4; clone size: .; J gene: TRBJ2-1; CDR3 DNA: TGTGCCAGCAGTGCCCGATCTAGCGGGAGCTGGGCCTACAATGAGCAGTTCTTC; CDR3 protein: CASSARSSGSWAYNEQFF
D gene: .; V gene: TRBV14; clone size: few; J gene: TRBJ2-3; CDR3 DNA: TGTGCCAGCAGCCAGGGGTTAAAATACACAGATACGCAGTATTTT; CDR3 protein: CASSQGLKYTDTQYF
D gene: TRBD1; V gene: TRBV6-5; clone size: .; J gene: TRBJ1-1; CDR3 DNA: TGTGCCAGCAGTTATAGGGGGCTTGAAGCTCTCTTT; CDR3 protein: CASSYRGLEALF
D gene: .; V gene: TRBV11-2; clone size: .; J gene: TRBJ1-6; CDR3 DNA: TGTGCCATCAGCTCGCGGGGTGGAGATTCACCCCTCCGCTTT; CDR3 protein: CAISSRGGDSPLRF
D gene: .; V gene: TRBV5-4; clone size: .; J gene: TRBJ1-1; CDR3 DNA: TGTGCCAGCAGCTTAGCGGACGGAGTGAACACAGGAGCTTTCTTT; CDR3 protein: CASSLADGVNTGAFF
D gene: .; V gene: TRBV6-1; clone size: .; J gene: TRBJ1-2; CDR3 DNA: TGTGCCAGCAGTCCTCAGGGAACCTATGGCTACACCTTC; CDR3 protein: CASSPQGTYGYTF